The present T cell receptor (beta chain) was sequenced within a study of blood T cell repertoires in COVID-19. Residents of around 24 US areas, aged roughly 18 to 89 years, made up the participants. Self-reported history from a screening survey and questionnaire set each donor's cohort. Trimming at V came to 0 bases and at J to 1 base, leaving 5 bases not matched to a gene. This CDR3 spans 17 amino acids. Germline values: CDR1 MGHRA, CDR2 YSYEKL. The assay was immunoSEQ multiplex PCR, and TCRdb's table has in-frame clones only and misses some. The sample consists of approximately 300,000 clones, around nine tenths of them appearing once.

The sample comprised PBMCs or T cells enriched from blood (not recorded which). The TCR sequence derives from a man in his sixties who had recovered from COVID-19. J is TRBJ2-2 and V is TRBV4-1, with 7 bases that match TRBD2. The CDR3 sequence is CASSQDLASGNTGELFF. CDR3 DNA sequence: TGCGCCAGCAGCCAAGATTTAGCTAGCGGGAACACCGGGGAGCTGTTTTTT.